This T cell receptor (beta chain) was found in a study of T cells after yellow fever vaccination. A process of 5'RACE template switching, which added a universal primer site and UMIs, was used to make TCR cDNA. TCRdb reanalysed the 5' RACE reads using MiXCR and keeps one entry per CDR3 protein. The table shows 300,000 to 350,000 distinct CDR3 sequences, with approximately 4% occurring only once. The V and J ends lost 6 bases and 7 bases, in that order; junction bases with no gene match: 2. CDR1 is ENHRY and CDR2 is SYGVKD in the germline V gene. The CDR3 consists of 12 residues. General study points: The secondary response was weaker but peaked faster, day 5 versus 15. CD4 and CD8 compartments shared a small share of clonotypes. Contaminating bulk clonotypes could be abundant in FACS-sorted repertoires.

This clonotype was seen a few times. Its antigen is not identified. This sequence originates from a man between 18 and 29 years old who received the YFV17D yellow fever vaccine. Sequencing used PBMCs, obtained 15 days after the yellow fever booster vaccination. V gene TRBV10-3 combines with J gene TRBJ1-5; 8 nucleotides agree with TRBD1. The CDR3, as DNA: TGTGCCATCAGGGACAGGGAACAGCCCCAGCATTTT. Amino acids: CAIRDREQPQHF.